One sample yielded the 12 T cell receptor beta chains listed below, sequenced in a study of molecular identifiers for immune sequencing clone quantification. TCRdb fed the PCR reads into MiXCR, producing one record per CDR3 protein. The repertoire holds around 470,000 distinct CDR3 sequences, with 20% to 25% as singletons. Sequencing was done on a sample of naive CD8+ T cells from blood, with Jurkat cell RNA spiked in. Sample subset: FACS-sorted CD8+CD4-CCR7+CD45RA+ naive T cells. These receptors came from a human donor in good health. Some libraries in this study had Jurkat cell RNA spiked in.

To note about this clonotype: A read error is possible here, since a much larger clone lies one base away. The chain is built from TRBV2 and TRBJ2-7; D possibly corresponds to TRBD2 (8 bases). The CDR3 sequence is 14 residues long. V was pared by 6 bases and J by 6 bases, with 18 bases between. Germline V CDR1 and CDR2: SNHLY, FYNNEI. The CDR3 DNA reads TGTGCCAGCAGCCAACCCGGGAGGGGGCCCGAGCAGTACTTC. Its translation is CASSQPGRGPEQYF.

The chain joins TRBV18 to TRBJ1-2; no definite D call. The germline V gene encodes CDR1 KGHSH and CDR2 LQKENI. CDR3 size: 15 residues. V gave up 3 bases and J gave up 0 bases, with 11 bases separating them. The CDR3 nucleotides are TGTGCCAGCTCACCCTTGACCGGAGCTAACTATGGCTACACCTTC. Amino acids: CASSPLTGANYGYTF.

For this clonotype: This could be a read error, since a much larger clone is one nucleotide away. The J gene is TRBJ2-2, the V gene TRBV6-2 or TRBV6-3; D gene ambiguous. Germline V gives CDR1 MNHEY, CDR2 SVGEGT. V lost 6 bases and J lost 6, with 11 bases in between. This CDR3 has 13 residues. CDR3 sequence reads: CASRPSNAGELFF. The CDR3 DNA follows: TGTGCCAGCAGACCTAGTAACGCCGGGGAGCTGTTTTTT.

This clonotype was seen many times. This chain joins TRBV29-1 and TRBJ1-2; D is undetermined. The CDR3 totals 13 residues. V was pared by 0 bases and J by 0 bases, with 5 bases between. Germline V gives CDR1 SQVTM, CDR2 ANQGSEA. The CDR3 is CSVEDNTNYGYTF. The CDR3 DNA follows: TGCAGCGTTGAAGATAACACTAACTATGGCTACACCTTC.

This clonotype was seen a few times. V usage is TRBV19 and J usage is TRBJ2-2; 9 nucleotides line up with TRBD1. This CDR3 spans 15 amino acids. V shed 7 bases, J shed 3 bases, and the junction held 6 bases outside the gene matches. Germline V gene data show CDR1 as LNHDA and CDR2 as SQIVND (reference sequence). The DNA of the CDR3 is TGTGCCAGTACCGCGGGACAGGGTTACACCGGGGAGCTGTTTTTT. It is translated as CASTAGQGYTGELFF.

This clonotype showed up many times. This chain uses TRBV29-1 with TRBJ2-7, with a weak D call TRBD2 (6 bases). The CDR3 extends over 14 amino acids. Germline assignment: CDR1 SQVTM and CDR2 ANQGSEA. Trimming pared 7 bases from V and 5 bases from J, leaving 21 bases between. In nucleotides, the CDR3 is TGCAGCGCCCGGGTCGGGGCCGGGGGTAACGAGCAGTACTTC. This translates into CSARVGAGGNEQYF.

As concerns this clonotype: Being one base from a much bigger clone, this may be a read error. The chain joins TRBV30 to TRBJ2-4; possible D gene TRBD1, 7 bases. Per germline, CDR1 GTSNPN and CDR2 SVGIG (reference sequence). V was clipped by 0 bases and J by 12 bases, with 18 bases between them. This CDR3 has 14 residues. The CDR3 nucleotides read TGTGCCTGGAGTGTAGCGGAGGGGGCGAGCGCTCAGTACTTC. Protein sequence: CAWSVAEGASAQYF.

This clonotype came up many times. The rearrangement links TRBV14 to TRBJ1-4; 11 bases are shared with TRBD1. The CDR3 totals 16 residues. Germline V gene lookup returns CDR1 SGHDN and CDR2 FVKESK. V lost 3 bases and J lost 8; bases outside the gene matches: 8. The CDR3 DNA reads TGTGCCAGCAGCCATCCCGGATGGGACAGGGGGGAAAAACTGTTTTTT. Translation gives CASSHPGWDRGEKLFF. The full variable domain, in which reference TRBV14 and TRBJ1-4 provide the parts outside the CDR3, is EAGVTQFPSHSVIEKGQTVTLRCDPISGHDNLYWYRRVMGKEIKFLLHFVKESKQDESGMPNNRFLAERTGGTYSTLKVQPAELEDSGVYFCASSHPGWDRGEKLFFGSGTQLSVL.

This clonotype has more than one count but fewer than ten. The V call is TRBV20-1, the J call TRBJ2-5; TRBD1 or TRBD2 may be the D gene (5 bases each). The germline V gene has CDR1 DFQATT and CDR2 SNEGSKA (reference sequence). Trimming took 6 bases from V and 2 from J, leaving 22 bases between them. The CDR3 runs 16 residues. CDR3 in amino acids: CSALGVGRALQETQYF. The CDR3 bases are TGCAGTGCCCTGGGGGTTGGCAGGGCATTACAAGAGACCCAGTACTTC.

This clonotype came up a few times. The chain recombines TRBV7-9 with TRBJ2-2; D gene uncertain. Germline CDR1 SEHNR, CDR2 FQNEAQ (reference sequence). CDR3 length equals 14 residues. V lost 1 base and J lost 7, with 10 bases in between. The CDR3 nucleotides read TGTGCCAGCAGCTTAGACCAGGATGGCGGGGAGCTGTTTTTT. This sequence encodes CASSLDQDGGELFF.

This clonotype was counted ten times or more. This sequence joins TRBV20-1 and TRBJ2-7, with a possible D match to TRBD1 (5 bases). Germline CDR1 and CDR2: DFQATT and SNEGSKA (reference sequence). This CDR3 is 13 amino acids long. The germline V and J ends were trimmed by 2 bases and 2 bases, with 10 bases remaining between them. CDR3 loop: CSARPKTAYEQYF. CDR3 nucleotide sequence: TGCAGTGCTAGACCGAAGACAGCCTACGAGCAGTACTTC.

In regard to this clonotype: With a much larger clone just one base away, this may be a read error. CDR3 loop: CASGSQNTVELFF. CDR3 sequence (DNA): TGTGCTAGTGGTTCCCAGAACACCGTGGAGCTGTTTTTT. V usage is TRBV12-5 and J usage is TRBJ2-2; no definite D call. The CDR3 runs to 13 residues. Germline V gives CDR1 LGHNT, CDR2 FRNRAP.